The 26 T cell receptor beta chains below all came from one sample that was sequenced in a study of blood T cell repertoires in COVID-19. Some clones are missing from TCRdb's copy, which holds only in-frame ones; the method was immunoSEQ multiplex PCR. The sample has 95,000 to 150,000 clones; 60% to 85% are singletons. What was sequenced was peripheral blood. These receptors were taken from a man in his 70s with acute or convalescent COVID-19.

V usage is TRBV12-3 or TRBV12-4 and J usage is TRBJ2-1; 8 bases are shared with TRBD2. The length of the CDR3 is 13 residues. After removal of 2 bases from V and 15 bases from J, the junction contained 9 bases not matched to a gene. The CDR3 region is CASSLKAGEGMFF. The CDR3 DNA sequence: TGTGCCAGCAGTTTAAAAGCGGGGGAAGGGATGTTCTTC.

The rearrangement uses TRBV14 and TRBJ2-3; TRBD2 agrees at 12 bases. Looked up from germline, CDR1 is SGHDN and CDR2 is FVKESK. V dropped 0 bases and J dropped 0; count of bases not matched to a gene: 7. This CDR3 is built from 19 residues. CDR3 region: CASSQDLGLAGFSTDTQYF. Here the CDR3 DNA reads TGTGCCAGCAGCCAAGATCTGGGACTAGCGGGTTTTAGCACAGATACGCAGTATTTT.

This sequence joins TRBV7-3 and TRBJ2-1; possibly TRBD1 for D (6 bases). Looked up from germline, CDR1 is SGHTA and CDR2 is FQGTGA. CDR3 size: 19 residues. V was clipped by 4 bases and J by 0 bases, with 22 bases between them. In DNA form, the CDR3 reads TGTGCCAGCAGCTCCCCTAACACGACAGGACAGAGCTCCTACAATGAGCAGTTCTTC. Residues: CASSSPNTTGQSSYNEQFF.

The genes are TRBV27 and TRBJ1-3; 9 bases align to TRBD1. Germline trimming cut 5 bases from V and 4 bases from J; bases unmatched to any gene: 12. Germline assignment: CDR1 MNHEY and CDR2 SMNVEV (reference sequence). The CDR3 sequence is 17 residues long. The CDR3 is CASSTREQGASGNTIYF. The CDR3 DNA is TGTGCCAGCAGTACCCGGGAACAGGGGGCGTCGGGAAACACCATATATTTT.

Written as DNA, the CDR3 is TGTGCCAGCAGCCAGTTACAGGGTCTGGGTCCAGATACGCAGTATTTT. Translating gives CASSQLQGLGPDTQYF. The rearrangement links TRBV3-1 (or the pseudogene TRBV3-2) to TRBJ2-3; D may be TRBD1 (6 bases). V lost 3 bases to trimming and J lost 4 bases, with 17 bases between them. The CDR3 length is 16 residues. CDR1 is LGHDT and CDR2 is YNNKEL in the germline V gene (reference sequence).

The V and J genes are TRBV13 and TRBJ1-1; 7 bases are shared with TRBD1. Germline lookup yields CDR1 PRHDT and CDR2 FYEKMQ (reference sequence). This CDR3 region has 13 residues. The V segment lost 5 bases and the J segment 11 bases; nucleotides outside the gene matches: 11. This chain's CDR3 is CASSPDREGLAFF. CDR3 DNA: TGTGCCAGCAGCCCCGACAGGGAAGGACTGGCTTTCTTT.

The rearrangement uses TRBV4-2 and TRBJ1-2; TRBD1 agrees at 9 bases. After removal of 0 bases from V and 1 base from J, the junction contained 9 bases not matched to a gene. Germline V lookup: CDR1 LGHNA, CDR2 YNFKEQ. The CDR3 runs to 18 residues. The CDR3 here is CASSQDLRGQGFNYGYTF. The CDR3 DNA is TGTGCCAGCAGCCAAGATCTTAGGGGACAGGGCTTTAACTATGGCTACACCTTC.

The CDR3 DNA sequence: TGTGCCAGCAGCTTGGAGACAGGGCCTAACTATGGCTACACCTTC. Translation gives CASSLETGPNYGYTF. The chain is built from TRBV5-5 and TRBJ1-2; 7 bases map to TRBD1. The CDR3 length is 15 residues. Trimming at V came to 0 bases and at J to 0 bases, leaving 2 bases not matched to a gene. Germline CDR1 and CDR2: SGHKS and YYEKEE (reference sequence).

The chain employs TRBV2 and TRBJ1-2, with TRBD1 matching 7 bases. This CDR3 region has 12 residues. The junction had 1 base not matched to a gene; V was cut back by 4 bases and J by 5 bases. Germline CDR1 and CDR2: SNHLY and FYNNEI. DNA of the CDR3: TGTGCCAGCAGTGGGGGACAGTATGGCTACACCTTC. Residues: CASSGGQYGYTF.

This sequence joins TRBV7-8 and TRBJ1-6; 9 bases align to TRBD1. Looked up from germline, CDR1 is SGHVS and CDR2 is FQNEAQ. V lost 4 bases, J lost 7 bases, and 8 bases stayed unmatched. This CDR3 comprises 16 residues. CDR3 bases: TGTGCCAGCAGCTCCCCGGGACAGGGAAAAAATTCACCCCTCCACTTT. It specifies CASSSPGQGKNSPLHF. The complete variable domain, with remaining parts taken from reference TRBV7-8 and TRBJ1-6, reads GAGVSQSPRYKVAKRGQDVALRCDPISGHVSLFWYQQALGQGPEFLTYFQNEAQLDKSGLPSDRFFAERPEGSVSTLKIQRTQQEDSAVYLCASSSPGQGKNSPLHFGNGTRLTVT.

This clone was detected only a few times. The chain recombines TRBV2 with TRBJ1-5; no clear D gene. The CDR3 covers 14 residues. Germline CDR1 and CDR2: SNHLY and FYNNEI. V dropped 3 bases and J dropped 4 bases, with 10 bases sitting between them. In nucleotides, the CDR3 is TGTGCCAGCAGTGATTCAGGCAGAAATCAGCCCCAGCATTTT. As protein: CASSDSGRNQPQHF.

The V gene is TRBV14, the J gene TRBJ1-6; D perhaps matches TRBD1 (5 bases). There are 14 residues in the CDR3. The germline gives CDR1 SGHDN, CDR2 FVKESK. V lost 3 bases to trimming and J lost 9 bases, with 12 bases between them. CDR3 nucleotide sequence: TGTGCCAGCAGCCAGTCGCGGGGCAGTTCACCCCTCCACTTT. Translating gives CASSQSRGSSPLHF.

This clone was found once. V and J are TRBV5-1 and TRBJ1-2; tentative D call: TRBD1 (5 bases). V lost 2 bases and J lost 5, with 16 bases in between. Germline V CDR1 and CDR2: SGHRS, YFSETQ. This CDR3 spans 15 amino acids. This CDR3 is CASSLGFGTLYGYTF. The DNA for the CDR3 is TGCGCCAGCAGCTTAGGATTCGGGACTTTATATGGCTACACCTTC.

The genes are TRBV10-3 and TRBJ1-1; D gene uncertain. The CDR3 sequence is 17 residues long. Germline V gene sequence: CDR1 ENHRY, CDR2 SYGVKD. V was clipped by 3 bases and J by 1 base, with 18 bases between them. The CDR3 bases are TGTGCCATCAGTGACTCTAGAACGGTTGTGGCGAACACTGAAGCTTTCTTT. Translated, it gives CAISDSRTVVANTEAFF.

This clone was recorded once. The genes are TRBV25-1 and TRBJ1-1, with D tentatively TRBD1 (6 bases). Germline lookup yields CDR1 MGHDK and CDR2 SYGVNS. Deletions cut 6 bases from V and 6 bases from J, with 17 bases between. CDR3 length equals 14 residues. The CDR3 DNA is TGTGCCAGCAGCAAGGGTGGGGGGGCCCCTGAAGCTTTCTTT. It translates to CASSKGGGAPEAFF. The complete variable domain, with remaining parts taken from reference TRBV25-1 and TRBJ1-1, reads EADIYQTPRYLVIGTGKKITLECSQTMGHDKMYWYQQDPGMELHLIHYSYGVNSTEKGDLSSESTVSRIRTEHFPLTLESARPSHTSQYLCASSKGGGAPEAFFGQGTRLTVV.

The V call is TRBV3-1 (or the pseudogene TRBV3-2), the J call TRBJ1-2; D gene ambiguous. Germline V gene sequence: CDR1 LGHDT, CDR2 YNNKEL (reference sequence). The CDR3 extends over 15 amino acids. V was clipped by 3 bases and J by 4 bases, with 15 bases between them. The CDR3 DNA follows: TGTGCCAGCAGCCACCTAGTCGGGGAGGGCTATGGCTACACCTTC. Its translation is CASSHLVGEGYGYTF.

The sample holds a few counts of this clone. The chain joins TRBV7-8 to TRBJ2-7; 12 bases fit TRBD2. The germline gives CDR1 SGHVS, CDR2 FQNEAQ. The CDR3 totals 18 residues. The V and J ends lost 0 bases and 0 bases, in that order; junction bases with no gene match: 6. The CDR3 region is CASSLAQTSGGISYEQYF. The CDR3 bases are TGTGCCAGCAGCTTAGCCCAGACTAGCGGGGGAATCTCCTACGAGCAGTACTTC.

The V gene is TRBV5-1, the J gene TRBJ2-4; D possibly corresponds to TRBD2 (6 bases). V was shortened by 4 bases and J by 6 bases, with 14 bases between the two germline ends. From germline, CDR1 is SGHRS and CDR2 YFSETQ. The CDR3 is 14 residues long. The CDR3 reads CASSPAGGGNIQYF. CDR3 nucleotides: TGCGCCAGCAGCCCGGCCGGGGGAGGAAACATTCAGTACTTC.

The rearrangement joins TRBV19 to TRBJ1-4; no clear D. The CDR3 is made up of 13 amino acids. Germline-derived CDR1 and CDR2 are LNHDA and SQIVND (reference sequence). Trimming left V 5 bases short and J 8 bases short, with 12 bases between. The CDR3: CASSPQKEEKLFF. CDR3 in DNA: TGTGCCAGTAGTCCTCAAAAAGAGGAAAAACTGTTTTTT.

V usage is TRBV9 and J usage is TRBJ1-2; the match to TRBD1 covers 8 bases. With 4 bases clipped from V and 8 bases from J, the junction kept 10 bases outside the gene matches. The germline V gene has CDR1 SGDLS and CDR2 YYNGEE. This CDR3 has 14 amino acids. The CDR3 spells CASSIGQGAEGYTF. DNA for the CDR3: TGTGCCAGCAGCATCGGACAGGGTGCGGAAGGCTACACCTTC.

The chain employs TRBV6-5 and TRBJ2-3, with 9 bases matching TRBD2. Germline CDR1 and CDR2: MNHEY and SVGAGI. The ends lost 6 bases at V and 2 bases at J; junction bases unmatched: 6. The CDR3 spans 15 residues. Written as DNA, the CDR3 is TGTGCCAGCAGACTCGCGGGGGGGCCCACAGATACGCAGTATTTT. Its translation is CASRLAGGPTDTQYF.

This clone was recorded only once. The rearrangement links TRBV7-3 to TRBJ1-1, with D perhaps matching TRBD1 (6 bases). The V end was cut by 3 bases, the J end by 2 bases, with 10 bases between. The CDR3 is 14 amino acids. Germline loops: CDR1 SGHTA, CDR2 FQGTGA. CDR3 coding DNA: TGTGCCAGCAGCTTGGGGGACACAAACACTGAAGCTTTCTTT. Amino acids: CASSLGDTNTEAFF.

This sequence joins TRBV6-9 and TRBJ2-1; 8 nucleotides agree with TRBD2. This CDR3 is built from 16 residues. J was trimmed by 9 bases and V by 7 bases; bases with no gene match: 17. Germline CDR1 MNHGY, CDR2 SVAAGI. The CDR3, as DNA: TGTGCCAGCACCATTATTCCCCAGACTAGCGTGGTTGAGCAGTTCTTC. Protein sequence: CASTIIPQTSVVEQFF.

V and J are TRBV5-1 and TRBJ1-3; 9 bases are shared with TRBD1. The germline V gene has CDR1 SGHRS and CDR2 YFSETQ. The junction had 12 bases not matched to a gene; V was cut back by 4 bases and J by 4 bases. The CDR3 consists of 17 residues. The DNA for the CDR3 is TGCGCCAGCAGCGAACAAGGACAGGGGACGTACGGAAACACCATATATTTT. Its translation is CASSEQGQGTYGNTIYF.

CDR3 loop: CASSSRDSLSGNTIYF. CDR3 sequence (DNA): TGTGCCAGTAGTTCCCGGGACAGCCTCTCTGGAAACACCATATATTTT. The rearrangement uses TRBV19 and TRBJ1-3; 7 positions match TRBD1. Trimming cost V 5 bases and J 0 bases; bases outside gene matches: 7. The CDR3 spans 16 residues. CDR1 is LNHDA and CDR2 is SQIVND in the germline V gene (reference sequence). Combining the CDR3 with reference TRBV19 and TRBJ1-3 gives the whole variable domain DGGITQSPKYLFRKEGQNVTLSCEQNLNHDAMYWYRQDPGQGLRLIYYSQIVNDFQKGDIAEGYSVSREKKESFPLTVTSAQKNPTAFYLCASSSRDSLSGNTIYFGEGSWLTVV.

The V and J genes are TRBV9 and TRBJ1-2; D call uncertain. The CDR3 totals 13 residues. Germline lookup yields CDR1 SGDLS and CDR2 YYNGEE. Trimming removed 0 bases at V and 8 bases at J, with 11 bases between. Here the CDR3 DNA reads TGTGCCAGCAGCGTAGGGTCCGGGGAAGGCTACACCTTC. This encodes CASSVGSGEGYTF.